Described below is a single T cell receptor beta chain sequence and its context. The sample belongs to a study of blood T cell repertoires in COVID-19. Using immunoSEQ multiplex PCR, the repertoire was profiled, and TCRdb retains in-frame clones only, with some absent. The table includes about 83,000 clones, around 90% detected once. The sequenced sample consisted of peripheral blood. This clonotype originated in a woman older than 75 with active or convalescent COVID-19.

The CDR3 here is CASSLGSGGAGNEQFF. The CDR3 bases are TGTGCCAGCAGCTTAGGTAGCGGGGGGGCCGGCAATGAGCAGTTCTTC. The chain employs TRBV7-9 and TRBJ2-1; 11 positions match TRBD2. This CDR3 is 16 amino acids long. The trim removed 1 base at V and 6 bases at J, leaving 5 bases unmatched. Germline CDR1 SEHNR, CDR2 FQNEAQ (reference sequence).